The 9 T cell receptor beta chains presented below share a single source sample, sequenced in a study of T-cell reconstitution after alpha-beta-depleted transplantation in children. Molecular barcoding with unique molecular identifiers was used for the TCRbeta library. TCRdb passed the PCR reads through MiXCR, listing each CDR3 protein once. Of about 500,000 distinct CDR3 sequences detected, around 10% appear once; the ten largest clones hold around 15%. This specimen consisted of PBMCs, mostly from graft donor cells, obtained 180 days after TCRalphabeta/CD19-depleted stem cell transplant. These receptor sequences come from a female patient aged 2-15 years who had a stem cell transplant for aplastic anemia, so the T cells may come from the graft donor.

This clonotype was recorded a few times. The chain joins TRBV14 to TRBJ2-1; 13 nucleotides agree with TRBD2. The CDR3 runs 16 residues. With V trimmed by 0 bases and J by 8 bases, 4 bases remained unmatched. Germline V CDR1 and CDR2: SGHDN, FVKESK. In nucleotides, the CDR3 is TGTGCCAGCAGCCAAGACGGGACTAGCGGGATTGATGAGCAGTTCTTC. It translates to CASSQDGTSGIDEQFF.

V usage is TRBV12-3 or TRBV12-4 and J usage is TRBJ2-5, with 7 bases matching TRBD2. The CDR3 spans 15 residues. Trimming removed 0 bases from V and 5 bases from J; junction bases left unmatched: 6. The CDR3 bases are TGTGCCAGCAGTTTAGCGCGAGCGGGATATGAGACCCAGTACTTC. The encoded protein is CASSLARAGYETQYF.

In its sample, this clonotype was seen a few times. The CDR3 reads CASTGSSSYNEQFF. In nucleotides, the CDR3 is TGCGCCAGTACAGGGTCCAGCTCCTACAATGAGCAGTTCTTC. This chain connects TRBV5-1 to TRBJ2-1; a possible D gene is TRBD1 (6 bases). This CDR3 is built from 14 residues. CDR1 and CDR2 (germline): SGHRS, YFSETQ. V was clipped by 8 bases and J by 0 bases, with 12 bases between them.

This clonotype was detected a few times. The genes are TRBV7-2 and TRBJ2-1, with D possibly called TRBD1 or TRBD2 (5 bases each). The CDR3 is 16 residues long. Trimming cost V 4 bases and J 6 bases, with 19 bases left between them. Per germline, CDR1 SGHTA and CDR2 FQGNSA. The CDR3 DNA reads TGTGCCAGCAGCTCCCCCCGGGGACGTGGTCTCAATGAGCAGTTCTTC. Its protein is CASSSPRGRGLNEQFF.

This clonotype turned up a few times. This chain links TRBV7-2 with TRBJ1-4; TRBD1 agrees at 8 bases. Trimming removed 1 base from V and 1 base from J; junction bases left unmatched: 8. The germline V gene encodes CDR1 SGHTA and CDR2 FQGNSA. The CDR3 length is 18 residues. CDR3 nucleotide sequence: TGTGCCAGCAGCTTAGTGCCGGGACAGGCGGTAACTAATGAAAAACTGTTTTTT. Translated, it gives CASSLVPGQAVTNEKLFF.

The CDR3 is CATSDLYSGRALHEQFF. In DNA, the CDR3 is TGTGCCACCAGTGATTTGTACTCTGGCAGGGCCCTTCATGAGCAGTTCTTC. The gene calls are TRBV24-1 and TRBJ2-1, with D possibly being TRBD1 (5 bases). V lost 0 bases, J lost 8 bases, and 19 bases lay in between. CDR1 KGHDR and CDR2 SFDVKD come from the germline V gene. The CDR3 has 17 residues.

This clonotype was detected many times. The chain carries TRBV7-3 and TRBJ2-2; TRBD2 aligns across 12 bases. CDR1 and CDR2 from the germline V gene are SGHTA and FQGTGA. CDR3 length: 17 residues. Unmatched junction bases numbered 9, after V lost 5 bases and J lost 5 bases. The CDR3 is CASSPRLAGVGTGELFF. The CDR3 DNA is TGTGCCAGCAGCCCCCGACTAGCGGGAGTAGGAACCGGGGAGCTGTTTTTT.

This clonotype was counted many times. The CDR3 DNA sequence: TGCAGTGCTAGAGAGGGGGGCAGGGACACCGGGGAGCTGTTTTTT. It is translated as CSAREGGRDTGELFF. The chain combines TRBV20-1 with TRBJ2-2; tentatively, D is TRBD1 or TRBD2 (6 bases each). Germline values: CDR1 DFQATT, CDR2 SNEGSKA (reference sequence). This CDR3 spans 15 amino acids. Trimming pared 0 bases from V and 3 bases from J, leaving 11 bases between.

This clonotype was seen a handful of times. The rearrangement links TRBV15 to TRBJ1-1; perhaps TRBD1 as D (5 bases). This CDR3 has 15 residues. Germline V gene lookup returns CDR1 LNHNV and CDR2 YYDKDF (reference sequence). V lost 8 bases and J 3 bases, leaving 19 bases between the germline ends. This CDR3 is CATVLSTGADTEAFF. The CDR3 coding sequence is TGTGCCACCGTCCTCTCCACCGGGGCGGACACTGAAGCTTTCTTT.